These 20 T cell receptor beta chains came from one sample sequenced in a study of cytotoxic CD8 clonotypes in ibrutinib-treated CLL. Generated by immunoSEQ multiplex PCR, the TCRdb table keeps only in-frame clones and is missing some. The data show 150,000 or so clones, more than 75% seen once. The specimen was PBMCs, collected after 36 months of ibrutinib treatment. All receptors derive from a human donor with chronic lymphocytic leukemia.

This rearrangement joins TRBV7-6 to TRBJ1-2; 10 nucleotides match TRBD1. The CDR3 is made up of 12 amino acids. Germline trimming cut 6 bases from V and 8 bases from J; bases unmatched to any gene: 3. The germline V gene encodes CDR1 SGHVS and CDR2 FNYEAQ. CDR3 sequence reads: CASRTGGGGYTF. The CDR3 DNA reads as TGTGCCAGCAGGACAGGGGGCGGGGGCTACACCTTC.

The V call is TRBV30, the J call TRBJ2-3; 8 bases agree with TRBD1. This CDR3 contains 15 residues. V lost 2 bases to trimming and J lost 1 base; unmatched junction nucleotides: 5. CDR1 GTSNPN and CDR2 SVGIG come from the germline V gene (reference sequence). The CDR3 region has the DNA TGTGCCTGGAGTTTTGGGGACAGGCGCACAGATACGCAGTATTTT. Its translation: CAWSFGDRRTDTQYF.

The chain couples TRBV7-9 to TRBJ1-1, with 8 bases fitting TRBD1. V lost 6 bases to trimming and J lost 1 base; unmatched junction nucleotides: 1. The germline gives CDR1 SEHNR, CDR2 FQNEAQ (reference sequence). The CDR3 covers 13 residues. CDR3 nucleotides: TGTGCCAGCAGAGGACAGGGGAACACTGAAGCTTTCTTT. Amino acid sequence: CASRGQGNTEAFF.

The chain couples TRBV9 to TRBJ2-2; D possibly corresponds to TRBD2 (6 bases). From germline, CDR1 is SGDLS and CDR2 YYNGEE. The germline V and J ends were trimmed by 0 bases and 4 bases, with 13 bases remaining between them. The CDR3 consists of 16 residues. The CDR3 nucleotides read TGTGCCAGCAGCGTAGCGGGACTGCCGTTCACCGGGGAGCTGTTTTTT. Translation gives CASSVAGLPFTGELFF.

The V call is TRBV4-1, the J call TRBJ2-1; D might be TRBD2 (6 bases). The germline CDR1 and CDR2 sequences are MGHRA and YSYEKL. V gave up 4 bases and J gave up 15 bases, with 22 bases separating them. The CDR3 sequence is 14 residues long. The chain's CDR3 is CASSPLGRDRPRFF. The CDR3 DNA is TGCGCCAGCAGCCCGTTAGGGCGGGATAGACCCAGGTTCTTC.

This chain links TRBV7-8 with TRBJ2-2, with 11 bases aligning to TRBD2. V lost 5 bases, J lost 6 bases, and 11 bases stayed unmatched. The germline V gene encodes CDR1 SGHVS and CDR2 FQNEAQ. The length of the CDR3 is 17 residues. For the CDR3, the DNA is TGTGCCAGCAGCCGACGTACTAGCGGGAGTTTCGCCGGGGAGCTGTTTTTT. It codes for CASSRRTSGSFAGELFF.

V is TRBV28 and J is TRBJ2-7; no clear D gene. The CDR3 is 12 amino acids. Germline CDR1 and CDR2: MDHEN and SYDVKM. Between the trimmed V and J ends, which lost 6 bases and 3 bases, there was a span of 9 bases. The CDR3 DNA reads as TGTGCCAGCAGCCCCCTTGGCTACGAGCAGTACTTC. The encoded protein is CASSPLGYEQYF. Drawing the rest from reference TRBV28 and TRBJ2-7, the complete variable domain is DVKVTQSSRYLVKRTGEKVFLECVQDMDHENMFWYRQDPGLGLRLIYFSYDVKMKEKGDIPEGYSVSREKKERFSLILESASTNQTSMYLCASSPLGYEQYFGPGTRLTVT.

This clone was seen a single time. V and J are TRBV18 and TRBJ2-2, with a tentative D call TRBD1 (5 bases). The CDR3 spans 18 residues. Trimming took 1 base from V and 6 from J, leaving 21 bases between them. Germline lookup yields CDR1 KGHSH and CDR2 LQKENI. CDR3 DNA sequence: TGTGCCAGCTCACCACTGAACAGGCGGTCCGGCCGGGCCGGGGAGCTGTTTTTT. It encodes CASSPLNRRSGRAGELFF. Together with reference TRBV18 and TRBJ2-2, the CDR3 gives the full variable domain: NAGVMQNPRHLVRRRGQEARLRCSPMKGHSHVYWYRQLPEEGLKFMVYLQKENIIDESGMPKERFSAEFPKEGPSILRIQQVVRGDSAAYFCASSPLNRRSGRAGELFFGEGSRLTVL.

In its sample, this clone was seen a few times. V is TRBV7-9 and J is TRBJ1-5; no definite D call. Germline V gives CDR1 SEHNR, CDR2 FQNEAQ (reference sequence). V was pared by 1 base and J by 0 bases, with 7 bases between. This CDR3 is 15 amino acids long. The CDR3 region is CASSLDGYSNQPQHF. CDR3 bases: TGTGCCAGCAGCTTAGACGGGTATAGCAATCAGCCCCAGCATTTT.

This chain connects TRBV2 to TRBJ2-6; TRBD1 agrees at 9 bases. This CDR3 has 16 residues. V was clipped by 9 bases and J by 0 bases; unmatched bases: 6. CDR1 is SNHLY and CDR2 is FYNNEI in the germline V gene. The CDR3 bases are TGTGCCAGGGGACAGGGTCAGCTCTCTGGGGCCAACGTCCTGACTTTC. Translated: CARGQGQLSGANVLTF.

A remark on this clone: Relative to the germline gene, one junction end is altered; a read error may explain this. The sample has other DNA sequences that encode this CDR3 too. This rearrangement joins TRBV30 to TRBJ2-7; tentative D call: TRBD2 (5 bases). Germline lookup yields CDR1 GTSNPN and CDR2 SVGIG (reference sequence). The CDR3 totals 13 residues. The CDR3 nucleotides read TGCGCCTGGAGTGTAGAGGGAGCCTACGAGCAGTACTTC. Protein sequence: CAWSVEGAYEQYF.

The rearrangement uses TRBV25-1 and TRBJ1-5; D is possibly TRBD1 (5 bases). CDR1 and CDR2 from the germline V gene are MGHDK and SYGVNS. V was trimmed by 1 base and J by 5 bases, leaving 9 bases between them. This CDR3 contains 14 residues. The CDR3 loop is CASSEFGGDQPQHF. CDR3 sequence (DNA): TGTGCCAGCAGTGAATTTGGAGGGGATCAGCCCCAGCATTTT.

V gene TRBV5-4 combines with J gene TRBJ2-1; no definite D call. The CDR3 extends over 11 amino acids. CDR1 is SGHNT, CDR2 YYREEE, per germline (reference sequence). Trimming pared 0 bases from V and 9 bases from J, leaving 4 bases between. The CDR3 DNA is TGTGCCAGCAGCTTGGCGTCTGAGCAGTTCTTC. As protein: CASSLASEQFF.

The chain is built from TRBV7-2 and TRBJ2-7; D not certain. Looked up from germline, CDR1 is SGHTA and CDR2 is FQGNSA. Trimming cost V 5 bases and J 2 bases, with 10 bases left between them. The CDR3 runs 13 residues. In nucleotides, the CDR3 is TGTGCCAGCAGCGACCCCCCCACCTACGAGCAGTACTTC. As protein: CASSDPPTYEQYF.

This clone was recorded a few times. The chain links TRBV29-1 to TRBJ1-2; TRBD1 matches at 10 bases. The CDR3 totals 15 residues. V shed 7 bases and J 8 bases; nucleotides not matched to a gene: 16. Germline CDR1 reads SQVTM; CDR2 reads ANQGSEA. The DNA of the CDR3 is TGCAGCGCCGGGGACAGGGGCGCGGTTTTAGGAGGCTACACCTTC. Translating it yields CSAGDRGAVLGGYTF.

This chain uses TRBV5-4 with TRBJ2-7; 8 bases align to TRBD2. Germline values: CDR1 SGHNT, CDR2 YYREEE (reference sequence). The V and J ends lost 4 bases and 4 bases, in that order; junction bases with no gene match: 16. This CDR3 is built from 17 residues. CDR3 DNA sequence: TGTGCCAGCAGCCAAGCGGGGGAGGCAGATCTCCTTTACGAGCAGTACTTC. As protein: CASSQAGEADLLYEQYF. Looking up the rest from reference TRBV5-4 and TRBJ2-7 gives the full variable domain: ETGVTQSPTHLIKTRGQQVTLRCSSQSGHNTVSWYQQALGQGPQFIFQYYREEENGRGNFPPRFSGLQFPNYSSELNVNALELDDSALYLCASSQAGEADLLYEQYFGPGTRLTVT.

The V gene is TRBV9, the J gene TRBJ1-1; no clear D. The CDR3 covers 13 residues. Germline V gene data show CDR1 as SGDLS and CDR2 as YYNGEE. Between the trimmed V and J ends, which lost 3 bases and 2 bases, there was a span of 8 bases. CDR3 coding DNA: TGTGCCAGCAGCGCCGGACCCAACACTGAAGCTTTCTTT. Translating gives CASSAGPNTEAFF. The whole variable domain, filled in from reference TRBV9 and TRBJ1-1, reads DSGVTQTPKHLITATGQRVTLRCSPRSGDLSVYWYQQSLDQGLQFLIQYYNGEERAKGNILERFSAQQFPDLHSELNLSSLELGDSALYFCASSAGPNTEAFFGQGTRLTVV.

This rearrangement joins TRBV6-5 to TRBJ2-7, with TRBD2 matching over 7 bases. Germline V lookup: CDR1 MNHEY, CDR2 SVGAGI. V was pared by 0 bases and J by 5 bases, with 4 bases of the junction left unmatched. The length of the CDR3 is 14 residues. The CDR3 is CASSYSSRGDEQYF. DNA of the CDR3: TGTGCCAGCAGTTACTCGAGTCGGGGGGACGAGCAGTACTTC.

The rearrangement joins TRBV11-2 to TRBJ2-1; D remains unclear. Germline CDR1 and CDR2: SGHAT and FQNNGV. The CDR3 is 13 residues long. The ends were cut back, 1 base at V and 6 bases at J, with 7 bases in the middle. The CDR3 sequence is CASSLGLLNEQFF. CDR3 bases: TGTGCCAGCAGCTTAGGGCTTCTCAATGAGCAGTTCTTC.

This sequence joins TRBV10-3 and TRBJ2-5; D call uncertain. The germline V gene has CDR1 ENHRY and CDR2 SYGVKD. The V and J ends lost 10 bases and 1 base respectively, with 13 bases between them. CDR3 size: 13 residues. CDR3 sequence (DNA): TGTGCCAGTACACGGAGCCCCCAAGAGACCCAGTACTTC. Amino acid sequence: CASTRSPQETQYF.